What follows are 7 T cell receptor beta chains derived from one specimen sequenced in a study of T cell responses to AZD1222 COVID-19 vaccine. Assay used: immunoSEQ multiplex PCR; TCRdb lists only in-frame clones, some missing. The sample yields fewer than 180,000 clones, roughly 90% seen once. The sample consisted of peripheral blood, taken 28 days after the second AZD1222 dose. Source of these receptors: an adult who received the AZD1222 COVID-19 vaccine.

This rearrangement joins TRBV10-3 to TRBJ1-1; no reliable D call. This CDR3 is built from 15 residues. Germline V gene sequence: CDR1 ENHRY, CDR2 SYGVKD. V was clipped by 0 bases and J by 3 bases, with 11 bases between them. CDR3 amino acids: CAISESKGRDTEAFF. In DNA, the CDR3 is TGTGCCATCAGTGAGTCGAAGGGTCGGGACACTGAAGCTTTCTTT.

The J gene is TRBJ2-7, the V gene TRBV24-1; D is unclear. The CDR3 is made up of 11 amino acids. Looked up from germline, CDR1 is KGHDR and CDR2 is SFDVKD. Trimming took off 4 bases at V and 12 bases at J, with 12 bases between the two ends. CDR3 loop: CATSDSGFSYF. DNA for the CDR3: TGTGCCACCAGTGACTCCGGGTTTTCGTACTTC.

Here the CDR3 DNA reads TGTGCCAGCGGGAGGGCCCGCGGAGATGAGCAGTTCTTC. This sequence encodes CASGRARGDEQFF. V is TRBV5-4 and J is TRBJ2-1, with TRBD2 matching over 7 bases. The germline V gene has CDR1 SGHNT and CDR2 YYREEE (reference sequence). The CDR3 spans 13 residues. Losses at the gene ends were 7 bases for V and 8 bases for J; bases not matched to a gene: 9. Full variable domain (missing parts from reference TRBV5-4 and TRBJ2-1): ETGVTQSPTHLIKTRGQQVTLRCSSQSGHNTVSWYQQALGQGPQFIFQYYREEENGRGNFPPRFSGLQFPNYSSELNVNALELDDSALYLCASGRARGDEQFFGPGTRLTVL.

The rearrangement links TRBV7-8 to TRBJ2-3, with D perhaps assigned TRBD1 or TRBD2 (5 bases each). CDR1 is SGHVS and CDR2 is FQNEAQ in the germline V gene. V was pared by 4 bases and J by 3 bases, with 14 bases between. The CDR3 is 15 amino acids. DNA of the CDR3: TGTGCCAGCAGCTCGACAGTGGGGGAGACAGATACGCAGTATTTT. It encodes CASSSTVGETDTQYF.

The chain uses TRBV7-8 and TRBJ1-2, with TRBD1 matching 7 bases. V dropped 1 base and J dropped 8; count of bases not matched to a gene: 10. This CDR3 has 15 residues. Germline values: CDR1 SGHVS, CDR2 FQNEAQ. CDR3 nucleotides: TGTGCCAGCAGCTTAGTTCCAGGGGGAGCTTGGGGCTACACCTTC. It yields the protein CASSLVPGGAWGYTF.

The rearrangement joins TRBV4-1 to TRBJ2-3, with TRBD1 identical over 8 bases. Looked up from germline, CDR1 is MGHRA and CDR2 is YSYEKL. This CDR3 has 15 amino acids. V gave up 1 base and J gave up 3 bases; unmatched junction bases: 3. The CDR3 sequence: CASSQGQGATDTQYF. Written as DNA, the CDR3 is TGCGCCAGCAGCCAAGGTCAGGGGGCTACAGATACGCAGTATTTT.

The V gene is TRBV27, the J gene TRBJ2-5; D possibly corresponds to TRBD2 (5 bases). Germline V gene lookup returns CDR1 MNHEY and CDR2 SMNVEV (reference sequence). This CDR3 contains 14 residues. V was pared by 5 bases and J by 9 bases, with 19 bases between. CDR3 in amino acids: CASSPRTEQVAQYF. CDR3 coding DNA: TGTGCCAGCAGTCCCCGGACTGAGCAAGTGGCCCAGTACTTC.